These T cell receptor beta chains were read from a single sample in a study of blood T cells in healthy people across ages. TCRdb analysed the 5' RACE reads with MiXCR anew, one entry per CDR3 protein. Here the sample spans approximately 780,000 distinct CDR3 sequences, 25% to 30% being singletons. The sample was also reused in another study, on T cells of mothers and their children.

The sequenced sample was blood. The receptors derive from a boy under 18 in good health. Each CDR3 is given with its conserved first and last residue. Fields, in order: J gene, clone size, D gene, V gene, CDR3 protein, CDR3 DNA. The D gene is left open where the match is weak. For some rows the clone size is stated as once, few or many, or as a class when expanded; others skip it.

>TRBJ1-5|.|TRBD1|TRBV18
CASSRTGVSDQPQHF
TGTGCCAGCTCACGGACAGGGGTGTCGGATCAGCCCCAGCATTTT
>TRBJ2-4|few|.|TRBV18
CASSPYKRGARNIQYF
TGTGCCAGCTCACCGTATAAGAGGGGGGCAAGAAACATTCAGTACTTC
>TRBJ2-7|.|.|TRBV9
CASSTDQQAYEQYF
TGTGCCAGCAGCACAGACCAACAGGCCTACGAGCAGTACTTC
>TRBJ2-7|.|.|TRBV4-1
CASSSVRAGEYF
TGCGCCAGCAGCTCGGTCAGGGCAGGGGAATACTTC
>TRBJ2-4|few|.|TRBV6-6
CASSLGSRQVSYF
TGTGCCAGCAGTTTAGGGTCGAGACAGGTGTCCTACTTC
>TRBJ2-7|few|.|TRBV6-5
CASWTDSTYEQYF
TGTGCCAGCTGGACGGATTCAACCTACGAGCAGTACTTC
>TRBJ2-5|few|.|TRBV29-1
CSAVTLNIYQETQYF
TGCAGCGCCGTGACCCTGAATATTTACCAAGAGACCCAGTACTTC
>TRBJ1-2|.|.|TRBV5-1
CASSFSVGGISSYTF
TGCGCCAGCAGCTTCTCGGTCGGAGGTATTTCTAGCTACACCTTC
>TRBJ2-7|.|.|TRBV29-1
CSVEMGTSSSYEQYF
TGCAGCGTTGAAATGGGAACATCAAGCTCCTACGAGCAGTACTTC
>TRBJ1-1|.|.|TRBV7-9
CASSLVLGGAEAFF
TGTGCCAGCAGCTTAGTACTCGGCGGCGCTGAAGCTTTCTTT
>TRBJ1-6|.|.|TRBV6-5
CASSPLGDSPLHF
TGTGCCAGCAGTCCCCTGGGGGATTCACCCCTCCACTTT
>TRBJ1-4|.|TRBD1|TRBV20-1
CSGRQGAEEKLFF
TGCAGTGGGAGACAGGGGGCGGAGGAAAAACTGTTTTTT
>TRBJ1-1|.|.|TRBV29-1
CSVVGQVHTEAFF
TGCAGCGTTGTGGGACAAGTCCACACTGAAGCTTTCTTT
>TRBJ2-7|few|.|TRBV12-3/TRBV12-4
CASSLSGEWPNEQYF
TGTGCCAGCAGTTTATCAGGGGAATGGCCGAACGAGCAGTACTTC
>TRBJ1-2|.|.|TRBV3-1
CASSQGYSYGYTF
TGTGCCAGCAGCCAGGGGTACTCCTATGGCTACACCTTC
>TRBJ2-3|few|TRBD2|TRBV20-1
CSAGVLAVRADTQYF
TGCAGTGCTGGGGTACTAGCGGTTAGGGCAGATACGCAGTATTTT